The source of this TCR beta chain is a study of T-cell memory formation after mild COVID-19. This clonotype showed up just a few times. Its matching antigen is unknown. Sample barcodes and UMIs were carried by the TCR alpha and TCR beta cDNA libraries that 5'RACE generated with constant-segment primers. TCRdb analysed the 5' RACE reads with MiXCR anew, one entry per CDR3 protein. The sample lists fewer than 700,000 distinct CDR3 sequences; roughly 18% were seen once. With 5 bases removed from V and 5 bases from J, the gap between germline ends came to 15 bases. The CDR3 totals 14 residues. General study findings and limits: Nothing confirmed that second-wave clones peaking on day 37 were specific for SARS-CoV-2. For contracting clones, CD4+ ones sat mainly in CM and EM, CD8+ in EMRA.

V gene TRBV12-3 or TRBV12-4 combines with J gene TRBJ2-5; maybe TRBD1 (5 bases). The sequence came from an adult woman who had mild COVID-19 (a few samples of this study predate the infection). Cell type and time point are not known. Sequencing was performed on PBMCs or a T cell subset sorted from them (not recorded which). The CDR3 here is CASSIRARTETQYF. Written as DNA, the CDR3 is TGTGCCAGCAGTATCAGGGCCCGGACGGAGACCCAGTACTTC.